A selection of T cell receptor beta chains follows, all from one sample in a study of shared clonotypes between healthy human individuals. The repertoire was sequenced with immunoSEQ multiplex PCR; TCRdb's copy has only in-frame clones and lacks some. The sample yields hundreds of thousands of clones, 90% to 97% seen once. Sequenced material: naive CD8+ T cells sorted from blood. These receptor sequences come from a woman aged 25 to 39 in good health. CDR3s include the opening cysteine and the closing phenylalanine or tryptophan. The D gene is left open where the match is weak. Some rows have no size entry. The others give once, few or many, or a class for an expanded clone.

length,J,V,D,size,DNA,CDR3
11,TRBJ1-1,TRBV11-3,.,.,TGTGCCAGCAGCTTAGGGGGGGAAGCTTTCTTT,CASSLGGEAFF
13,TRBJ2-7,TRBV5-1,.,.,TGCGCCAGCAGCTCGCGAACCTCCTACGAGCAGTACTTC,CASSSRTSYEQYF
14,TRBJ1-5,TRBV2,.,.,TGTGCCAGCAGGACGACAGAGGACAATCAGCCCCAGCATTTT,CASRTTEDNQPQHF
14,TRBJ2-7,TRBV28,TRBD1,few,TGTGCCAGCAGTTTTGTCGGACAGGGGCCCGAGCAGTACTTC,CASSFVGQGPEQYF
13,TRBJ2-1,TRBV25-1,TRBD2,.,TGTGCCAGCACTGGCGGGAGGGGCGATGAGCAGTTCTTC,CASTGGRGDEQFF
16,TRBJ1-1,TRBV6-1,.,once,TGTGCCAGCAGTGAACACACTATATGGGGGAACACTGAAGCTTTCTTT,CASSEHTIWGNTEAFF
14,TRBJ2-7,TRBV28,TRBD2,.,TGTGCCAGCATTCTACCCGGGACTACCCACGAGCAGTACTTC,CASILPGTTHEQYF
13,TRBJ2-7,TRBV7-9,.,.,TGTGCCAGCAGCACGGGAGACGTCTACGAGCAGTACTTC,CASSTGDVYEQYF
14,TRBJ1-5,TRBV2,.,.,TGTGCCAGCGAAGGGGGGAATAGCAATCAGCCCCAGCATTTT,CASEGGNSNQPQHF
17,TRBJ2-1,TRBV11-2,TRBD2,once,TGTGCCAGCAGCTACAATAGCGGGGCGAGCTCCTACAATGAGCAGTTCTTC,CASSYNSGASSYNEQFF
17,TRBJ1-3,TRBV9,.,.,TGTGCCAGCAGCGAGTGGGGCAACCAACAGGCTGGAAACACCATATATTTT,CASSEWGNQQAGNTIYF
14,TRBJ1-5,TRBV9,.,.,TGTGCCAGCAGCGTAGGTGGGGAGGATCAGCCCCAGCATTTT,CASSVGGEDQPQHF
11,TRBJ2-1,TRBV2,.,.,TGTGCCAGCAGTCCCCACAATGAGCAGTTCTTC,CASSPHNEQFF
17,TRBJ2-2,TRBV7-2,.,.,TGTGCCAGCAGCTTAGAGGGTTGGTTGCGAGGCACCGGGGAGCTGTTTTTT,CASSLEGWLRGTGELFF
17,TRBJ2-1,TRBV28,TRBD2,.,TGTGCCAGCAGGGACCCGGGACTAGCTATTTCCTACAATGAGCAGTTCTTC,CASRDPGLAISYNEQFF
14,TRBJ2-2,TRBV5-1,.,.,TGCGCCAGCAGCTTGGACGGAAACACCGGGGAGCTGTTTTTT,CASSLDGNTGELFF
13,TRBJ2-3,TRBV4-1,.,.,TGCGCCAGCAGCCGGGGACTGTCGGATACGCAGTATTTT,CASSRGLSDTQYF
14,TRBJ2-7,TRBV27,TRBD1,.,TGTGCCAGCAGGTTACAGGGGGCAAGCCACGAGCAGTACTTC,CASRLQGASHEQYF
14,TRBJ2-3,TRBV27,.,.,TGTGCCAGCAGTGACAGGCCCTGGGCAGATACGCAGTATTTT,CASSDRPWADTQYF
15,TRBJ2-1,TRBV9,TRBD2,.,TGTGCCAGCAGCGCTACTAGCGGGGGGTACAATGAGCAGTTCTTC,CASSATSGGYNEQFF
13,TRBJ1-2,TRBV5-8,TRBD1,.,TGTGCCAGCAGCCCACAGGGGAGCTATGGCTACACCTTC,CASSPQGSYGYTF
13,TRBJ1-2,TRBV28,.,.,TGTGCCAGCAGTTCAGCACGGTTTTTAGGCTACACCTTC,CASSSARFLGYTF
13,TRBJ1-3,TRBV21-1,.,.,TGTGCCAGCAGCTCGCTCTCCCCGGGGACCATATATTTT,CASSSLSPGTIYF
14,TRBJ2-3,TRBV28,.,.,TGTGCCAGCAGTTCTGGGGTGGCAACAGATACGCAGTATTTT,CASSSGVATDTQYF
13,TRBJ1-5,TRBV7-6,.,.,TGTGCCAGCAGCTTAGGGGGTGATCAGCCCCAGCATTTT,CASSLGGDQPQHF
14,TRBJ1-5,TRBV2,.,.,TGTGCCAGCAGTCGGGGTTATAGCAATCAGCCCCAGCATTTT,CASSRGYSNQPQHF
15,TRBJ2-3,TRBV6-5,TRBD2,.,TGTGCCAGCGGCCGGACTAGCGGGAGATCAGATACGCAGTATTTT,CASGRTSGRSDTQYF
16,TRBJ2-1,TRBV7-9,TRBD2,.,TGTGCCAGCAGCTTAACGGGACTAGCGGAATACAATGAGCAGTTCTTC,CASSLTGLAEYNEQFF
16,TRBJ1-5,TRBV19,.,.,TGTGCCAGTAGTAAGTCCCTCGGCCTTAGCAATCAGCCCCAGCATTTT,CASSKSLGLSNQPQHF
13,TRBJ2-5,TRBV9,.,.,TGTGCCAGCAGCAATGACAGGTCAGAGACCCAGTACTTC,CASSNDRSETQYF
14,TRBJ2-7,TRBV28,TRBD2,once,TGTGCCAGCAGTTTAAGGGGAGGGGTGGACGAGCAGTACTTC,CASSLRGGVDEQYF
11,TRBJ1-2,TRBV6-5,.,.,TGTGCCAGCAGTTATGGGGCCAGCTACACCTTC,CASSYGASYTF
14,TRBJ1-1,TRBV28,.,.,TGTGCCAGCAGTTTAATACGGGGGCCCACTGAAGCTTTCTTT,CASSLIRGPTEAFF
17,TRBJ2-6,TRBV28,TRBD1,.,TGTGCCAGCAGGGCCAGGGGGATCCTCTCTGGGGCCAACGTCCTGACTTTC,CASRARGILSGANVLTF
13,TRBJ2-1,TRBV9,.,.,TGTGCCAGCAGCGTAGTCGGAACTAATGAGCAGTTCTTC,CASSVVGTNEQFF
14,TRBJ2-5,TRBV28,.,.,TGTGCCAGCAGCTCCGACAGGGAGGGAGAGACCCAGTACTTC,CASSSDREGETQYF
13,TRBJ1-1,TRBV9,.,few,TGTGCCAGCAGCGAGGGTGGGAACACTGAAGCTTTCTTT,CASSEGGNTEAFF
14,TRBJ1-5,TRBV30,.,.,TGTGCCTGGAGTGTACCAGAGGGCAATCAGCCCCAGCATTTT,CAWSVPEGNQPQHF
17,TRBJ2-2,TRBV5-8,TRBD2,.,TGTGCCAGCAGCTTGACGGCTAGCGGTTGGAACACCGGGGAGCTGTTTTTT,CASSLTASGWNTGELFF
14,TRBJ2-7,TRBV28,.,.,TGTGCCAGCAGTTTAAGCGTCAGCTCCTACGAGCAGTACTTC,CASSLSVSSYEQYF
15,TRBJ1-2,TRBV28,.,.,TGTGCCAGCAACCCAGACAGTGGGGATCGGAGTGGCTACACCTTC,CASNPDSGDRSGYTF
17,TRBJ2-7,TRBV28,.,.,TGTGCCAGCAGTTTTAAGTACGACGCGGCAATTCAGAACGAGCAGTACTTC,CASSFKYDAAIQNEQYF